The 28 T cell receptor beta chains given below trace back to one sample, sequenced in a study of blood T cell repertoires in COVID-19. TCRdb's copy holds only in-frame clones and misses some; the assay was immunoSEQ multiplex PCR. In the table there are roughly 180,000 clones, approximately 85% of which are singletons. The material sequenced was peripheral blood. These receptors were taken from a woman in her sixties with acute or convalescent COVID-19.

The V gene is TRBV6-5, the J gene TRBJ1-1, with D tentatively TRBD1 (5 bases). V lost 9 bases and J 5 bases, leaving 16 bases between the germline ends. The germline V gene has CDR1 MNHEY and CDR2 SVGAGI. The CDR3 has 13 amino acids. CDR3 loop: CASLGLPDTEAFF. CDR3 sequence (DNA): TGTGCCAGTCTGGGACTCCCGGATACTGAAGCTTTCTTT.

J is TRBJ2-4 and V is TRBV10-3; 9 bases line up with TRBD2. Germline loops: CDR1 ENHRY, CDR2 SYGVKD. This CDR3 comprises 16 residues. V lost 2 bases, J lost 9 bases, and 11 bases stayed unmatched. The CDR3 coding sequence is TGTGCCATCAGTGAGAGATCCGGGACTAGCTTTGGCATTCAGTACTTC. This encodes CAISERSGTSFGIQYF.

The gene calls are TRBV7-8 and TRBJ2-1; TRBD2 matches at 7 bases. This CDR3 contains 14 residues. Trimming took 1 base from V and 5 from J; bases not matched to a gene: 2. Germline CDR1 is SGHVS and CDR2 is FQNEAQ. CDR3 residues: CASSLGTSHNEQFF. The CDR3 DNA follows: TGTGCCAGCAGCTTAGGGACTAGTCACAATGAGCAGTTCTTC. Full variable domain (outside the CDR3, taken from reference TRBV7-8 and TRBJ2-1): GAGVSQSPRYKVAKRGQDVALRCDPISGHVSLFWYQQALGQGPEFLTYFQNEAQLDKSGLPSDRFFAERPEGSVSTLKIQRTQQEDSAVYLCASSLGTSHNEQFFGPGTRLTVL.

The V and J genes are TRBV5-4 and TRBJ2-3; 7 bases are a match to TRBD2. Trimming took 4 bases from V and 1 from J; bases not matched to a gene: 6. Germline loops: CDR1 SGHNT, CDR2 YYREEE (reference sequence). CDR3 length: 15 residues. DNA of the CDR3: TGTGCCAGCAGCCAACGAGGGAGGGGCACAGATACGCAGTATTTT. Translation gives CASSQRGRGTDTQYF. The full variable domain, in which reference TRBV5-4 and TRBJ2-3 provide the parts outside the CDR3, is ETGVTQSPTHLIKTRGQQVTLRCSSQSGHNTVSWYQQALGQGPQFIFQYYREEENGRGNFPPRFSGLQFPNYSSELNVNALELDDSALYLCASSQRGRGTDTQYFGPGTRLTVL.

This clone was counted only a few times. The chain employs TRBV5-4 and TRBJ2-7, with 7 bases matching TRBD2. CDR3 length: 14 amino acids. J gave up 7 bases and V 5 bases, and 12 bases lay outside the gene matches. Germline loops: CDR1 SGHNT, CDR2 YYREEE (reference sequence). The CDR3 bases are TGTGCCAGCAGTTTCTTTGGCGGAGCGGGGGAGCAGTACTTC. Protein sequence: CASSFFGGAGEQYF. Based on the CDR3 plus reference TRBV5-4 and TRBJ2-7, the full variable domain is ETGVTQSPTHLIKTRGQQVTLRCSSQSGHNTVSWYQQALGQGPQFIFQYYREEENGRGNFPPRFSGLQFPNYSSELNVNALELDDSALYLCASSFFGGAGEQYFGPGTRLTVT.

The chain recombines TRBV19 with TRBJ2-1; no definite D call. The CDR3 totals 15 residues. V was shortened by 7 bases and J by 0 bases, with 13 bases between the two germline ends. Germline V gene lookup returns CDR1 LNHDA and CDR2 SQIVND (reference sequence). The CDR3 DNA reads as TGTGCCAGTACCCCCACGGTAAGCTCCTACAATGAGCAGTTCTTC. It specifies CASTPTVSSYNEQFF. Drawing the rest from reference TRBV19 and TRBJ2-1, the complete variable domain is DGGITQSPKYLFRKEGQNVTLSCEQNLNHDAMYWYRQDPGQGLRLIYYSQIVNDFQKGDIAEGYSVSREKKESFPLTVTSAQKNPTAFYLCASTPTVSSYNEQFFGPGTRLTVL.

The genes are TRBV9 and TRBJ2-1, with a weak D call TRBD2 (6 bases). Germline CDR1 is SGDLS and CDR2 is YYNGEE. Trimming removed 4 bases from V and 5 bases from J, with 19 bases in between. The CDR3 contains 16 residues. The CDR3 DNA is TGTGCCAGCAGCCCGGGAGTGCTCAGTCCAGACAATGAGCAGTTCTTC. Translation: CASSPGVLSPDNEQFF.

CDR3 sequence reads: CASSLSGQPTRGQFF. The CDR3 DNA sequence: TGTGCCAGCAGTTTATCTGGCCAGCCAACACGAGGGCAGTTCTTC. The chain uses TRBV27 and TRBJ2-1, with D hard to call. Germline-derived CDR1 and CDR2 are MNHEY and SMNVEV (reference sequence). Between the trimmed V and J ends, which lost 0 bases and 12 bases, there was a span of 18 bases. The CDR3 loop spans 15 amino acids.

This clone was observed a single time. This sequence joins TRBV15 and TRBJ2-5; TRBD1 agrees at 8 bases. The CDR3 spans 15 residues. The V gene's germline CDR1 is LNHNV and CDR2 YYDKDF (reference sequence). Trimming took 2 bases from V and 1 from J; bases not matched to a gene: 3. CDR3 sequence (DNA): TGTGCCACCAGCAGACAGGGGGCCACCCAAGAGACCCAGTACTTC. Residues: CATSRQGATQETQYF. The variable domain in full, completed from reference TRBV15 and TRBJ2-5, reads DAMVIQNPRYQVTQFGKPVTLSCSQTLNHNVMYWYQQKSSQAPKLLFHYYDKDFNNEADTPDNFQSRRPNTSFCFLDIRSPGLGDTAMYLCATSRQGATQETQYFGPGTRLLVL.

This rearrangement joins TRBV6-5 to TRBJ1-5; D is unclear. The V end lost 5 bases, the J end lost 5 bases, and 10 bases lay between the germline ends. CDR3 length equals 13 residues. Germline CDR1 and CDR2: MNHEY and SVGAGI. The DNA for the CDR3 is TGTGCCAGCAGTCCTGACGGGTATCAGCCCCAGCATTTT. It yields the protein CASSPDGYQPQHF.

The chain employs TRBV18 and TRBJ2-1; 11 bases are a match to TRBD1. Germline V CDR1 and CDR2: KGHSH, LQKENI. The ends lost 8 bases at V and 7 bases at J; junction bases unmatched: 7. This CDR3 spans 14 amino acids. This CDR3 reads CASARDRGVNEQFF. The CDR3 DNA reads as TGTGCCAGCGCCCGGGACAGGGGGGTGAATGAGCAGTTCTTC.

The rearrangement uses TRBV5-4 and TRBJ1-2; D unresolved. V shed 0 bases and J shed 0 bases, with 6 bases lying between them. Germline CDR1 and CDR2: SGHNT and YYREEE (reference sequence). This CDR3 region has 14 residues. The CDR3 DNA is TGTGCCAGCAGCTTGGACAAGACTAACTATGGCTACACCTTC. Translation gives CASSLDKTNYGYTF.

This clone was detected many times. This chain connects TRBV10-3 to TRBJ2-7; tentatively, D is TRBD1 (6 bases). V lost 6 bases and J lost 9, with 18 bases in between. Germline loops: CDR1 ENHRY, CDR2 SYGVKD. This CDR3 contains 13 residues. CDR3 nucleotide sequence: TGTGCCATCAGCCATACGGCGTCCAGGGGGCAGTACTTC. This encodes CAISHTASRGQYF.

V and J are TRBV2 and TRBJ2-5; 12 bases map to TRBD2. CDR1 and CDR2 from the germline V gene are SNHLY and FYNNEI. This CDR3 has 17 amino acids. Trimming cost V 6 bases and J 1 base; bases outside gene matches: 9. The CDR3 DNA follows: TGTGCCAGCAGGCGCGACACTAGCGGGAGGTTCCAAGAGACCCAGTACTTC. Residues: CASRRDTSGRFQETQYF.

The CDR3, as DNA: TGTGCCAGCAGCTTAGCCAGGGAATATGGCTACACCTTC. This codes for CASSLAREYGYTF. The chain employs TRBV7-2 and TRBJ1-2, with D perhaps matching TRBD1 (5 bases). This CDR3 has 13 residues. Germline V lookup: CDR1 SGHTA, CDR2 FQGNSA. V was cut by 0 bases and J by 5 bases, with 7 bases left in between.

The chain links TRBV5-1 to TRBJ2-5, with TRBD1 identical over 8 bases. Trimming cost V 4 bases and J 7 bases; bases outside gene matches: 6. This CDR3 is 13 amino acids long. The germline V gene encodes CDR1 SGHRS and CDR2 YFSETQ. The CDR3 nucleotides read TGCGCCAGCAGCGCGACAGGGGTTGGGACCCAGTACTTC. It specifies CASSATGVGTQYF.

The chain recombines TRBV6-5 with TRBJ2-7, with 7 bases aligning to TRBD1. Germline V gene sequence: CDR1 MNHEY, CDR2 SVGAGI. J lost 3 bases, V lost 6 bases, and 2 bases had no gene match. The CDR3 totals 12 residues. The CDR3: CASRGQNYEQYV. In nucleotides, the CDR3 is TGTGCCAGCAGGGGACAGAACTACGAGCAGTACGTC.

The V gene is TRBV13, the J gene TRBJ2-1, with 12 positions matching TRBD2. Germline V gene lookup returns CDR1 PRHDT and CDR2 FYEKMQ (reference sequence). Trimming removed 0 bases from V and 7 bases from J; junction bases left unmatched: 16. The CDR3 totals 20 residues. The CDR3 sequence is CASSLGPVRLAGVGWNEQFF. Here the CDR3 DNA reads TGTGCCAGCAGCTTAGGCCCAGTTCGACTAGCGGGAGTTGGTTGGAATGAGCAGTTCTTC.

The chain carries TRBV6-5 and TRBJ2-7; a possible D gene is TRBD1 (6 bases). Trimming pared 6 bases from V and 5 bases from J, leaving 20 bases between. Germline V gives CDR1 MNHEY, CDR2 SVGAGI. The CDR3 consists of 15 residues. CDR3 coding DNA: TGTGCCAGCAGCCCCACCTTCGACAGGTACGACGAGCAGTACTTC. This gives the protein CASSPTFDRYDEQYF.

The chain links TRBV2 to TRBJ2-7; TRBD2 matches 10 bases. Trimming removed 6 bases from V and 0 bases from J; junction bases left unmatched: 14. Germline CDR1 and CDR2: SNHLY and FYNNEI. The CDR3 consists of 18 residues. The CDR3 DNA is TGTGCCAGCAGGGGGGCGGGACTAGCGAACTATAGCTCCTACGAGCAGTACGTC. The encoded protein is CASRGAGLANYSSYEQYV.

The CDR3 DNA reads TGTGCCAGCAGTACGACAGGGGGATCTAACTATGGCTACACCTTC. Protein sequence: CASSTTGGSNYGYTF. The chain couples TRBV6-5 to TRBJ1-2; 9 bases agree with TRBD1. CDR1 is MNHEY and CDR2 is SVGAGI in the germline V gene. The V segment lost 5 bases and the J segment 0 bases; nucleotides outside the gene matches: 4. CDR3 length: 15 amino acids.

The V gene is TRBV19, the J gene TRBJ2-1; 9 nucleotides line up with TRBD2. The J segment lost 4 bases and the V segment lost 6 bases, leaving 7 bases of the junction unmatched. Germline V gene data show CDR1 as LNHDA and CDR2 as SQIVND (reference sequence). This CDR3 is built from 15 residues. The CDR3 coding sequence is TGTGCCAGTAGCCTGCCGGGACTAGCTTACAATGAGCAGTTCTTC. Amino acids: CASSLPGLAYNEQFF.

The V and J genes are TRBV24-1 and TRBJ2-5; 7 positions agree with TRBD2. This CDR3 is 16 amino acids long. Germline assignment: CDR1 KGHDR and CDR2 SFDVKD. J was trimmed by 5 bases and V by 4 bases; bases with no gene match: 12. CDR3 protein: CATSDPGRGGVETQYF. The DNA of the CDR3 is TGTGCCACCAGTGACCCCGGGCGGGGAGGGGTGGAGACCCAGTACTTC.

This chain uses TRBV28 with TRBJ1-1; D perhaps matches TRBD1 (5 bases). The germline CDR1 and CDR2 sequences are MDHEN and SYDVKM. CDR3 length equals 12 residues. V dropped 7 bases and J dropped 1 base, with 7 bases sitting between them. CDR3 in DNA: TGTGCCAGCACCACAGGGAACACTGAAGCTTTCTTT. This sequence encodes CASTTGNTEAFF.

This clone appeared once. The chain links TRBV30 to TRBJ2-7; 7 bases line up with TRBD1. CDR3 size: 14 residues. J lost 2 bases, V lost 3 bases, and 7 bases had no gene match. Germline lookup yields CDR1 GTSNPN and CDR2 SVGIG (reference sequence). DNA for the CDR3: TGTGCCTGGAGAAGGGACAGTGTTACCTACGAGCAGTACTTC. Translated: CAWRRDSVTYEQYF.

This sequence joins TRBV2 and TRBJ1-6, with D possibly being TRBD1 (6 bases). The CDR3 runs to 14 residues. The V gene's germline CDR1 is SNHLY and CDR2 FYNNEI. Trimming took off 4 bases at V and 9 bases at J, with 13 bases between the two ends. The CDR3 is CASSAGVVRSPLHF. CDR3 DNA sequence: TGTGCCAGCAGTGCAGGGGTGGTTCGTTCACCCCTCCACTTT.

The chain combines TRBV19 with TRBJ1-6; possible D gene TRBD1, 5 bases. V was shortened by 6 bases and J by 5 bases, with 17 bases between the two germline ends. The CDR3 sequence is 16 residues long. In germline, CDR1 is LNHDA, CDR2 SQIVND (reference sequence). CDR3 loop: CASRGPVLGDNSPLHF. The CDR3 nucleotides are TGTGCCAGTAGGGGGCCGGTCCTCGGAGATAATTCACCCCTCCACTTT.

The chain carries TRBV29-1 and TRBJ2-1, with TRBD2 matching 10 bases. Germline CDR1 reads SQVTM; CDR2 reads ANQGSEA. V was pared by 3 bases and J by 7 bases, with 6 bases of the junction left unmatched. This CDR3 is 14 amino acids long. The CDR3 region has the DNA TGCAGCGTTGATAGGCTAGCGGGAGTAAATGAGCAGTTCTTC. Residues: CSVDRLAGVNEQFF.